Sequencing of this T cell receptor (beta chain) was carried out in a study of cytomegalovirus exposure and HLA in healthy donors. Study context: Of the donors genotyped, approximately 410 in all, about 82% fell in the Caucasian-associated ancestry cluster. Study outcomes and limitations: Within an earlier analysis, most TCR beta V segments proved productive either about 90% or about 30% of the time. Common viral pathogens seemed to be connected with several of the most significant clusters, according to a later analysis. The listing of 150 or so TCR beta chains classed them as cytomegalovirus-associated.

The PCR ran on 60 Vbeta and 13 Jbeta primers. TCRdb keeps only in-frame clones here, not all; method: immunoSEQ multiplex PCR. The table records 150,000 to 180,000 clones, roughly 79% of them present only once. V lost 4 bases, J lost 13 bases, and 9 bases stayed unmatched. From germline, CDR1 is KGHSH and CDR2 LQKENI. This CDR3 is built from 12 residues. Worth noting for this clone: What it binds is not known. This sample includes further DNA sequences coding for the same CDR3.

This TCR derives from a man between 18 and 29 years old in good health and CMV-seronegative. Material: PBMCs. V gene TRBV18 combines with J gene TRBJ1-2, with 7 nucleotides matching TRBD1. The CDR3 loop reads CASSQGQRISTF. CDR3 nucleotides: TGTGCCAGCTCACAGGGACAGAGAATCTCCACCTTC. The full variable domain, rest sourced from reference TRBV18 and TRBJ1-2, is NAGVMQNPRHLVRRRGQEARLRCSPMKGHSHVYWYRQLPEEGLKFMVYLQKENIIDESGMPKERFSAEFPKEGPSILRIQQVVRGDSAAYFCASSQGQRISTFGSGTRLTVV.